What follows are 26 T cell receptor beta chains derived from one specimen sequenced in a study of blood T cell repertoires in COVID-19. The data were produced by immunoSEQ multiplex PCR, yet TCRdb's version contains in-frame clones alone and is incomplete. The repertoire has roughly 75,000 clones, less than 90% of them found once; the top ten carry roughly 13%. The sample consisted of peripheral blood. The receptor source for this set is a man in his forties or fifties with COVID-19, enrolled during active disease.

The chain recombines TRBV19 with TRBJ1-5, with D tentatively TRBD1 (6 bases). Per germline, CDR1 LNHDA and CDR2 SQIVND (reference sequence). The CDR3 is 14 amino acids. V lost 8 bases and J lost 7, with 18 bases in between. For the CDR3, the DNA is TGTGCCAGTGTGGACAGCTACAGAGCCCAGCCCCAGCATTTT. This sequence encodes CASVDSYRAQPQHF.

This sequence joins TRBV4-3 and TRBJ2-5; unclear D gene. Germline assignment: CDR1 LGHNA and CDR2 YSLEER. There are 13 residues in the CDR3. V dropped 0 bases and J dropped 4 bases, with 6 bases sitting between them. The CDR3 bases are TGCGCCAGCAGCCAAGATTCTAGAGAGACCCAGTACTTC. It codes for CASSQDSRETQYF.

The chain employs TRBV18 and TRBJ1-1, with 10 bases matching TRBD1. Germline V gene lookup returns CDR1 KGHSH and CDR2 LQKENI. The CDR3 spans 16 residues. J was trimmed by 6 bases and V by 3 bases; bases with no gene match: 10. In DNA form, the CDR3 reads TGTGCCAGCTCACCTACCGGGACAGGGGCTGTCGCTGAAGCTTTCTTT. Translated, it gives CASSPTGTGAVAEAFF. The entire variable domain, with the rest obtained from reference TRBV18 and TRBJ1-1, is as follows: NAGVMQNPRHLVRRRGQEARLRCSPMKGHSHVYWYRQLPEEGLKFMVYLQKENIIDESGMPKERFSAEFPKEGPSILRIQQVVRGDSAAYFCASSPTGTGAVAEAFFGQGTRLTVV.

The chain links TRBV5-5 to TRBJ2-7; 9 bases agree with TRBD2. V dropped 6 bases and J dropped 2; count of bases not matched to a gene: 12. The CDR3 is 16 amino acids. Germline values: CDR1 SGHKS, CDR2 YYEKEE (reference sequence). Here the CDR3 DNA reads TGTGCCAGCACGGGGGGAGCTAGCGGGAAGACCTACGAGCAGTACTTC. This encodes CASTGGASGKTYEQYF.

This clone showed up just a few times. The chain uses TRBV25-1 and TRBJ1-5; the D gene is possibly TRBD1 (5 bases). The CDR3 has 13 residues. V was shortened by 4 bases and J by 5 bases, with 9 bases between the two germline ends. CDR1 is MGHDK, CDR2 SYGVNS, per germline. Here the CDR3 DNA reads TGTGCCAGCAGTGTAGAAGGGGATCAGCCCCAGCATTTT. This gives the protein CASSVEGDQPQHF.

This sequence joins TRBV7-3 and TRBJ2-2; D perhaps matches TRBD1 (7 bases). Trimming took 3 bases from V and 5 from J, leaving 19 bases between them. Germline assignment: CDR1 SGHTA and CDR2 FQGTGA. The CDR3 loop spans 17 amino acids. CDR3 region: CASSLGQKGAGTGELFF. As DNA, the CDR3 is TGTGCCAGCAGCTTGGGACAGAAGGGAGCGGGTACCGGGGAGCTGTTTTTT.

The rearrangement links TRBV2 to TRBJ2-1; 8 bases align to TRBD1. The CDR3 consists of 14 residues. The trim removed 3 bases at V and 5 bases at J, leaving 3 bases unmatched. Germline V gene data show CDR1 as SNHLY and CDR2 as FYNNEI. The DNA for the CDR3 is TGTGCCAGCAGTGATCGACAGGGGAACAATGAGCAGTTCTTC. It specifies CASSDRQGNNEQFF.

The V gene is TRBV19, the J gene TRBJ1-2, with a tentative D call TRBD1 (5 bases). Germline V gives CDR1 LNHDA, CDR2 SQIVND (reference sequence). V was pared by 5 bases and J by 4 bases, with 8 bases between. The CDR3 loop spans 12 amino acids. The CDR3: CASSPGLYGYTF. In DNA, the CDR3 is TGTGCCAGTAGTCCAGGGCTCTATGGCTACACCTTC.

The CDR3 nucleotides read TGTGCCAGCAGTTACCGGTACGAGCAGTACTTC. It is translated as CASSYRYEQYF. J is TRBJ2-7 and V is TRBV6-5; the D is unclear. Trimming stripped 2 bases from V and 4 bases from J, with 3 bases between. The CDR3 runs to 11 residues. The germline CDR1 and CDR2 sequences are MNHEY and SVGAGI.

V is TRBV5-1 and J is TRBJ2-6; maybe TRBD1 (6 bases). This CDR3 spans 17 amino acids. Germline CDR1 SGHRS, CDR2 YFSETQ. V dropped 0 bases and J dropped 1 base, with 11 bases sitting between them. This CDR3 is CASSLDVRGSGANVLTF. In nucleotides, the CDR3 is TGCGCCAGCAGCTTGGACGTCAGGGGTTCTGGGGCCAACGTCCTGACTTTC.

This clone was counted at least ten times. The J gene is TRBJ2-7, the V gene TRBV29-1, with D tentatively TRBD1 (5 bases). In germline, CDR1 is SQVTM, CDR2 ANQGSEA. The CDR3 sequence is 12 residues long. The V and J ends lost 5 bases and 2 bases respectively, with 10 bases between them. The DNA of the CDR3 is TGCAGCGTTTTCACAGGTACCTACGAGCAGTACTTC. Residues: CSVFTGTYEQYF.

V and J are TRBV28 and TRBJ2-1; TRBD2 matches 7 bases. This CDR3 is 13 amino acids long. The V gene's germline CDR1 is MDHEN and CDR2 SYDVKM. Trimming at V came to 8 bases and at J to 9 bases, leaving 10 bases not matched to a gene. As DNA, the CDR3 is TGTGCCAGCCATAGGACTAGAGACACTGAGCAGTTCTTC. Its translation is CASHRTRDTEQFF.

The chain carries TRBV11-1 and TRBJ2-7; 7 bases fit TRBD2. With 5 bases clipped from V and 5 bases from J, the junction kept 9 bases outside the gene matches. Per germline, CDR1 SGHAT and CDR2 FQDESV (reference sequence). CDR3 length: 14 amino acids. This CDR3 is CASSPVGTTDEQYF. The CDR3 coding sequence is TGTGCCAGCAGCCCAGTTGGGACTACCGACGAGCAGTACTTC.

The chain carries TRBV5-1 and TRBJ2-3, with 12 bases aligning to TRBD2. Losses at the gene ends were 2 bases for V and 4 bases for J; bases not matched to a gene: 2. CDR3 length equals 15 residues. Germline V CDR1 and CDR2: SGHRS, YFSETQ. The DNA of the CDR3 is TGCGCCAGCAGCTTCGGACTAGCGGGATCAGATACGCAGTATTTT. Translated, it gives CASSFGLAGSDTQYF.

The V call is TRBV10-3, the J call TRBJ1-3, with 7 bases aligning to TRBD1. The CDR3 spans 16 residues. Unmatched junction bases numbered 7, after V lost 2 bases and J lost 3 bases. CDR1 is ENHRY, CDR2 SYGVKD, per germline. CDR3 sequence reads: CAISEAGGGGGNTIYF. The CDR3 DNA follows: TGTGCCATCAGTGAGGCAGGAGGGGGCGGTGGAAACACCATATATTTT.

The genes are TRBV11-2 and TRBJ1-1; a possible D gene is TRBD1 (5 bases). The CDR3 totals 18 residues. The ends were cut back, 2 bases at V and 1 base at J, with 20 bases in the middle. Per germline, CDR1 SGHAT and CDR2 FQNNGV. The CDR3 DNA reads as TGTGCCAGCAGCTTATGGGTTGGGGGGTTGTCTTCGAACACTGAAGCTTTCTTT. It specifies CASSLWVGGLSSNTEAFF.

This clone turned up a few times. The V gene is TRBV6-1, the J gene TRBJ2-1; D is perhaps TRBD2 (5 bases). Deletions cut 1 base from V and 0 bases from J, with 13 bases between. This CDR3 region has 17 residues. Per germline, CDR1 MNHNS and CDR2 SASEGT. The DNA for the CDR3 is TGTGCCAGCAGTGAAGGTTGGTGGGAGATCTCCTACAATGAGCAGTTCTTC. This encodes CASSEGWWEISYNEQFF.

V and J are TRBV5-1 and TRBJ1-2; D not resolved. Germline lookup yields CDR1 SGHRS and CDR2 YFSETQ. V was clipped by 4 bases and J by 8 bases, with 12 bases between them. The CDR3 spans 12 residues. The chain's CDR3 is CASSPTPGGYTF. The CDR3 DNA follows: TGCGCCAGCAGCCCGACTCCGGGAGGCTACACCTTC.

The chain couples TRBV25-1 to TRBJ2-7, with 8 bases fitting TRBD1. Germline V gene data show CDR1 as MGHDK and CDR2 as SYGVNS. V was clipped by 3 bases and J by 2 bases; unmatched bases: 6. The CDR3 consists of 15 residues. CDR3 region: CASSDTDRGPYEQYF. Written as DNA, the CDR3 is TGTGCCAGCAGTGATACTGACAGGGGACCCTACGAGCAGTACTTC.

The chain carries TRBV3-1 (or the pseudogene TRBV3-2) and TRBJ2-5; D is ambiguous. CDR1 LGHDT and CDR2 YNNKEL come from the germline V gene (reference sequence). The CDR3 loop spans 11 amino acids. The V gene lost 3 bases and the J gene lost 5 bases, with 4 bases spanning the gap. CDR3 nucleotide sequence: TGTGCCAGCAGCCACGGGGAGACCCAGTACTTC. It is translated as CASSHGETQYF.

Here the CDR3 reads CASSGKGQAADTQYF. For the CDR3, the DNA is TGTGCCAGCAGCGGCAAGGGACAAGCAGCAGATACGCAGTATTTT. The chain is built from TRBV5-4 and TRBJ2-3; a possible D gene is TRBD1 (6 bases). The V end was cut by 4 bases, the J end by 4 bases, with 16 bases between. Per the germline V gene, CDR1 is SGHNT and CDR2 is YYREEE (reference sequence). CDR3 length equals 15 residues.

The chain employs TRBV6-5 and TRBJ2-5; 7 bases match TRBD1. The CDR3 runs 14 residues. In germline, CDR1 is MNHEY, CDR2 SVGAGI. J was trimmed by 0 bases and V by 10 bases; bases with no gene match: 8. This CDR3 is CATKGTVDQETQYF. The CDR3, as DNA: TGTGCCACCAAGGGGACAGTCGACCAAGAGACCCAGTACTTC.

The CDR3 protein is CASSDLIAGAGTDTQYF. The DNA of the CDR3 is TGTGCCAGCAGTGATCTGATAGCGGGAGCCGGGACAGATACGCAGTATTTT. V usage is TRBV6-1 and J usage is TRBJ2-3, with 9 nucleotides matching TRBD2. J gave up 3 bases and V 3 bases, and 10 bases lay outside the gene matches. Germline CDR1 MNHNS, CDR2 SASEGT. The CDR3 is made up of 17 amino acids.

This chain uses TRBV14 with TRBJ1-2, with D possibly TRBD1 on 5 matching bases. V was cut by 0 bases and J by 4 bases, with 15 bases left in between. CDR3 length equals 16 residues. The germline gives CDR1 SGHDN, CDR2 FVKESK. The CDR3 region has the DNA TGTGCCAGCAGCCAAGAAAGGAGAGGAACAGGCTATGGCTACACCTTC. Protein sequence: CASSQERRGTGYGYTF.

The sample holds one count of this clone. The chain has TRBV4-3 and TRBJ2-7; D remains ambiguous. The germline CDR1 and CDR2 sequences are LGHNA and YSLEER. Trimming took off 3 bases at V and 3 bases at J, with 9 bases between the two ends. The CDR3 consists of 13 residues. This CDR3 is CASSHSYSYEQYF. In DNA form, the CDR3 reads TGCGCCAGCAGCCATTCTTACAGCTACGAGCAGTACTTC.

This clone was detected once. The chain joins TRBV25-1 to TRBJ2-2, with D unclear. This CDR3 is 13 amino acids long. V lost 4 bases to trimming and J lost 0 bases, with 3 bases between them. Germline CDR1 is MGHDK and CDR2 is SYGVNS. This chain's CDR3 is CASSVANTGELFF. In DNA form, the CDR3 reads TGTGCCAGCAGTGTAGCGAACACCGGGGAGCTGTTTTTT.